This T cell receptor beta chain was observed in a study of blood T cell repertoires in COVID-19. Here immunoSEQ multiplex PCR was the method, and the copy in TCRdb shows in-frame clones only, minus some. The table records under 250,000 clones, roughly nine tenths of them present only once. This study enrolled people aged 18 to 89 from about two dozen US geographic areas. Germline-derived CDR1 and CDR2 are MNHNY and SVGAGI (reference sequence). The CDR3 is 15 residues long. V was pared by 0 bases and J by 5 bases, with 13 bases between. The sample taken for sequencing was PBMCs or T cells enriched from blood (not recorded which). The clonotype originates from a man younger than 45 who had recovered from COVID-19. V is TRBV6-6 and J is TRBJ1-1; D might be TRBD1 (6 bases). The CDR3 DNA follows: TGTGCCAGCAGTTACTCCAGGGGAGCGGGGACTGAAGCTTTCTTT. Translated, it gives CASSYSRGAGTEAFF.